A single sample gave rise to the 24 T cell receptor beta chains below, sequenced in a study of response to subunit inactivated influenza vaccine. TCRdb processed the RT-PCR reads anew with MiXCR; each CDR3 protein has one entry. The sample lists approximately 500,000 distinct CDR3 sequences, about an eighth occurring once. Source: PBMCs from blood, taken about 40 days after vaccination. These receptors originate from a man aged 50-60 years who received an inactivated influenza vaccine.

This chain uses TRBV5-1 with TRBJ2-2; D gene ambiguous. CDR1 and CDR2 from the germline V gene are SGHRS and YFSETQ. V gave up 1 base and J gave up 0 bases, with 7 bases separating them. This CDR3 is built from 15 residues. CDR3 sequence reads: CASSLIASNTGELFF. Written as DNA, the CDR3 is TGCGCCAGCAGCTTGATAGCTTCGAACACCGGGGAGCTGTTTTTT.

This clonotype has a single count. The rearrangement links TRBV7-2 to TRBJ2-1; 10 nucleotides match TRBD2. The CDR3 runs 15 residues. V shed 4 bases and J 6 bases; nucleotides not matched to a gene: 6. Germline CDR1 reads SGHTA; CDR2 reads FQGNSA. The CDR3: CASSSQRGGPNEQFF. The CDR3 coding sequence is TGTGCCAGCAGCTCCCAGCGGGGGGGCCCCAATGAGCAGTTCTTC. Combining the CDR3 with reference TRBV7-2 and TRBJ2-1 gives the whole variable domain GAGVSQSPSNKVTEKGKDVELRCDPISGHTALYWYRQSLGQGLEFLIYFQGNSAPDKSGLPSDRFSAERTGGSVSTLTIQRTQQEDSAVYLCASSSQRGGPNEQFFGPGTRLTVL.

This clonotype was seen only a few times. The genes are TRBV12-3 or TRBV12-4 and TRBJ1-5, with a possible D match to TRBD1 (5 bases). V was clipped by 0 bases and J by 0 bases, with 9 bases between them. This CDR3 contains 16 residues. The CDR3 DNA is TGTGCCAGCAGTTTAGCCGGGGGTACTAGCAATCAGCCCCAGCATTTT. Translation: CASSLAGGTSNQPQHF.

V is TRBV5-6 and J is TRBJ2-5; D not resolved. Deletions cut 3 bases from V and 2 bases from J, with 8 bases between. Germline assignment: CDR1 SGHDT and CDR2 YYEEEE. This CDR3 is 13 amino acids long. CDR3 region: CASSSWNQETQYF. The CDR3 region has the DNA TGTGCCAGCAGCTCTTGGAATCAAGAGACCCAGTACTTC. Complete variable domain (other parts from reference TRBV5-6 and TRBJ2-5): DAGVTQSPTHLIKTRGQQVTLRCSPKSGHDTVSWYQQALGQGPQFIFQYYEEEERQRGNFPDRFSGHQFPNYSSELNVNALLLGDSALYLCASSSWNQETQYFGPGTRLLVL.

The gene calls are TRBV11-2 and TRBJ2-7; D is tentatively TRBD1 or TRBD2 (6 bases each). Germline CDR1 and CDR2: SGHAT and FQNNGV. The CDR3 contains 12 residues. V gave up 5 bases and J gave up 9 bases, with 14 bases separating them. The CDR3 coding sequence is TGTGCCAGCAGCCCGATGGGGGGCGGGCAGTACTTC. This encodes CASSPMGGGQYF.

This clonotype was seen at least ten times. The V gene is TRBV28, the J gene TRBJ2-6; D ambiguous. The germline CDR1 and CDR2 sequences are MDHEN and SYDVKM. Trimming removed 5 bases at V and 0 bases at J, with 5 bases between. The CDR3 contains 14 residues. The CDR3 sequence: CASSSFSGANVLTF. DNA of the CDR3: TGTGCCAGCAGTAGTTTCTCTGGGGCCAACGTCCTGACTTTC.

This clonotype has only a few counts. V and J are TRBV12-3 or TRBV12-4 and TRBJ1-5; possibly TRBD1 for D (6 bases). The CDR3 is 13 amino acids. V shed 7 bases and J shed 7 bases, with 14 bases lying between them. CDR3 loop: CASNTGYSQPQHF. The CDR3 coding sequence is TGTGCCAGCAATACAGGGTATAGCCAGCCCCAGCATTTT.

There are a few counts of this clonotype. The V and J genes are TRBV12-3 or TRBV12-4 and TRBJ2-7; 9 positions match TRBD1. CDR3 length equals 14 residues. With 6 bases clipped from V and 6 bases from J, the junction kept 9 bases outside the gene matches. CDR3 in amino acids: CASRPPGQGIEQYF. The CDR3 nucleotides are TGTGCCAGCAGGCCCCCGGGACAGGGAATCGAGCAGTACTTC.

This clonotype was observed many times. V gene TRBV29-1 combines with J gene TRBJ2-5, with TRBD2 matching over 8 bases. This CDR3 is built from 16 residues. Germline V gives CDR1 SQVTM, CDR2 ANQGSEA. J lost 2 bases, V lost 0 bases, and 8 bases had no gene match. The CDR3 reads CSVEDAVLADQETQYF. The CDR3 DNA follows: TGCAGCGTTGAAGACGCTGTACTAGCGGATCAAGAGACCCAGTACTTC.

The chain carries TRBV6-2 or TRBV6-3 and TRBJ2-3, with 10 bases lining up with TRBD1. The ends lost 6 bases at V and 6 bases at J; junction bases unmatched: 6. This CDR3 comprises 14 residues. Germline CDR1 MNHEY, CDR2 SVGEGT. The CDR3 coding sequence is TGTGCCAGCAGAGGACAGGGGGGAGTGGATACGCAGTATTTT. It yields the protein CASRGQGGVDTQYF.

Worth noting for this clonotype: This may stem from a read error, because a much larger clone lies one nucleotide away. The chain employs TRBV12-3 or TRBV12-4 and TRBJ2-4; 7 positions agree with TRBD1. The CDR3 is 14 residues long. Losses at the gene ends were 6 bases for V and 3 bases for J; bases not matched to a gene: 5. The CDR3 is CASRLGTDKNIQYF. Written as DNA, the CDR3 is TGTGCCAGCAGATTGGGGACAGACAAAAACATTCAGTACTTC.

This clonotype has just a few counts. The chain joins TRBV10-2 to TRBJ1-5; TRBD1 aligns across 7 bases. The CDR3 extends over 19 amino acids. CDR1 and CDR2 from the germline V gene are WSHSY and SAAADI. V shed 3 bases, J shed 0 bases, and the junction held 14 bases outside the gene matches. The CDR3 DNA reads as TGCGCCAGCAGTGATGGACAGGTCGCTTCCCGTTATAGCAATCAGCCCCAGCATTTT. This codes for CASSDGQVASRYSNQPQHF.

J is TRBJ2-7 and V is TRBV20-1; no clear D gene. Germline CDR1 is DFQATT and CDR2 is SNEGSKA (reference sequence). This CDR3 is built from 16 residues. Trimming took 6 bases from V and 4 from J, leaving 25 bases between them. The CDR3 here is CSARKPQRNLFYEQYF. DNA for the CDR3: TGCAGTGCAAGGAAGCCTCAAAGGAACCTTTTTTACGAGCAGTACTTC.

This clonotype has a handful of counts. V gene TRBV10-3 combines with J gene TRBJ1-6; 7 bases fit TRBD1. This CDR3 region has 13 residues. CDR1 and CDR2 (germline): ENHRY, SYGVKD. The junction had 8 bases not matched to a gene; V was cut back by 8 bases and J by 10 bases. The CDR3 DNA follows: TGTGCCATCCGCAACAGGGGTGAATCACCCCTCCACTTT. It specifies CAIRNRGESPLHF.

This chain joins TRBV21-1 and TRBJ1-5; no DNA check was done on the table's D call, TRBD1. TRBV21-1 is a pseudogene segment. The CDR3 has 16 amino acids. The chain's CDR3 is CASSIWGAPGNQPQHF. CDR3 in DNA: TGTGCCAGCAGCATATGGGGGGCGCCTGGCAATCAGCCCCAGCATTTT.

Details on this clonotype: The junction departs from germline at one end; a sequencing error may be responsible. DNA for the CDR3: TGTGCCAGCAGCTCCGGGTTCACCGGGGACCTGTTTTTT. Amino acid sequence: CASSSGFTGDLFF. The genes are TRBV12-3 or TRBV12-4 and TRBJ2-2; the D gene could be TRBD1 or TRBD2 (5 bases each). This CDR3 is 13 amino acids long.

This clonotype was counted between two and nine times. The V call is TRBV9, the J call TRBJ2-3; 7 bases line up with TRBD2. The V gene end was trimmed by 5 bases and the J gene end by 6 bases; junction bases not matched to a gene: 6. Germline loops: CDR1 SGDLS, CDR2 YYNGEE. CDR3 length equals 13 residues. The CDR3 DNA follows: TGTGCCAGCAGTACGACTAGCAGGGATACGCAGTATTTT. Translation: CASSTTSRDTQYF.

The chain uses TRBV7-6 and TRBJ2-5; D remains ambiguous. The V gene's germline CDR1 is SGHVS and CDR2 FNYEAQ. V shed 5 bases and J shed 5 bases, with 15 bases lying between them. The CDR3 is 14 residues long. The CDR3 spells CASSPLSLSETQYF. The CDR3 DNA is TGTGCCAGCAGCCCCCTATCCCTTTCTGAGACCCAGTACTTC.

The chain links TRBV20-1 to TRBJ2-7; TRBD2 might be the D (6 bases). Germline V gives CDR1 DFQATT, CDR2 SNEGSKA (reference sequence). CDR3 length: 14 residues. V lost 3 bases to trimming and J lost 6 bases, with 18 bases between them. Here the CDR3 reads CSASLAPRGVEQYF. The CDR3 nucleotides are TGCAGTGCTAGTCTAGCGCCGAGGGGAGTCGAGCAGTACTTC.

This clonotype has only a few counts. The chain combines TRBV18 with TRBJ2-1; TRBD2 aligns across 12 bases. The V gene's germline CDR1 is KGHSH and CDR2 LQKENI. The CDR3 is 18 amino acids. With V trimmed by 5 bases and J by 0 bases, 8 bases remained unmatched. For the CDR3, the DNA is TGTGCCAGCTCAACGGGACTAGCGGGCCAGCTCTCCTACAATGAGCAGTTCTTC. Translation: CASSTGLAGQLSYNEQFF.

The gene calls are TRBV5-1 and TRBJ2-5; TRBD1 agrees at 8 bases. Unmatched junction bases numbered 4, after V lost 0 bases and J lost 6 bases. The CDR3 loop spans 14 amino acids. The germline V gene has CDR1 SGHRS and CDR2 YFSETQ. The CDR3 sequence is CASSLARGLKTQYF. CDR3 coding DNA: TGCGCCAGCAGCTTGGCCAGGGGGCTCAAGACCCAGTACTTC.

The chain couples TRBV6-1 to TRBJ2-5; possibly TRBD1 or TRBD2 for D (5 bases each). Per germline, CDR1 MNHNS and CDR2 SASEGT. CDR3 length: 14 residues. Trimming took off 5 bases at V and 2 bases at J, with 12 bases between the two ends. Here the CDR3 reads CASSQGRLQETQYF. CDR3 nucleotides: TGTGCCAGCAGTCAGGGACGACTTCAAGAGACCCAGTACTTC.

In the case of this clonotype: A much larger clonotype is one base distant, so this may be a read error. V gene TRBV6-2 or TRBV6-3 combines with J gene TRBJ1-5, with D possibly TRBD1 on 5 matching bases. This CDR3 is built from 15 residues. Looked up from germline, CDR1 is MNHEY and CDR2 is SVGEGT. The chain's CDR3 is CTSRPVDSVNQPQHF. The CDR3 bases are TGTACCAGCAGACCCGTTGACAGCGTCAATCAGCCCCAGCATTTT.

This clonotype was observed a few times. The chain combines TRBV5-5 with TRBJ2-7; TRBD1 aligns across 8 bases. The junction had 11 bases not matched to a gene; V was cut back by 4 bases and J by 2 bases. The CDR3 has 16 residues. Germline V gives CDR1 SGHKS, CDR2 YYEKEE (reference sequence). The CDR3 sequence is CASSRVGTGGTYEQYF. In DNA form, the CDR3 reads TGTGCCAGCAGCAGAGTTGGGACAGGCGGCACCTACGAGCAGTACTTC.